Below, 6 T cell receptor beta chains from the same sample are listed, as sequenced in a study of cytomegalovirus exposure and HLA in healthy donors. PCR involved 60 Vbeta and 13 Jbeta primers. TCRdb's copy holds only in-frame clones and misses some; the assay was immunoSEQ multiplex PCR. The sample holds around 200,000 clones. The sequencing sample was made of PBMCs. Every receptor here comes from a girl aged 2 to 10 in good health and CMV-seropositive.

The CDR3 DNA reads TGTGCCAGCAGCCAAACGGGACAAGACATCTATGGCTACACCTTC. Residues: CASSQTGQDIYGYTF. V and J are TRBV4-2 and TRBJ1-2, with TRBD1 as a possible D gene (6 bases). The CDR3 extends over 15 amino acids. The germline V gene has CDR1 LGHNA and CDR2 YNFKEQ. Trimming removed 2 bases at V and 4 bases at J, with 14 bases between.

The rearrangement joins TRBV15 to TRBJ2-1; 8 bases map to TRBD1. The CDR3 sequence is 21 residues long. Germline CDR1 reads LNHNV; CDR2 reads YYDKDF (reference sequence). The V segment lost 5 bases and the J segment 7 bases; nucleotides outside the gene matches: 28. The CDR3: CATSLTIRDRRSIQDQNEQFF. The CDR3 bases are TGTGCCACCAGCCTAACCATCCGGGACAGGAGATCTATACAGGACCAAAATGAGCAGTTCTTC.

The genes are TRBV5-1 and TRBJ2-7, with D perhaps matching TRBD1 (5 bases). The V gene lost 0 bases and the J gene lost 1 base, with 11 bases spanning the gap. CDR3 size: 15 residues. Germline loops: CDR1 SGHRS, CDR2 YFSETQ. The CDR3 bases are TGCGCCAGCAGCTTGGAGGCAGGGCCTTCCTACGAGCAGTACTTC. Residues: CASSLEAGPSYEQYF.

The chain joins TRBV11-2 to TRBJ2-7, with D perhaps matching TRBD1 (5 bases). Trimming left V 5 bases short and J 2 bases short, with 16 bases between. The germline V gene has CDR1 SGHAT and CDR2 FQNNGV. This CDR3 has 15 residues. CDR3 loop: CASSAVRVNPYEQYF. CDR3 nucleotides: TGTGCCAGCAGCGCAGTCAGGGTAAACCCCTACGAGCAGTACTTC.

The chain links TRBV4-1 to TRBJ2-7; 9 nucleotides line up with TRBD2. The J segment lost 4 bases and the V segment lost 0 bases, leaving 7 bases of the junction unmatched. CDR3 size: 16 residues. Germline CDR1 reads MGHRA; CDR2 reads YSYEKL. CDR3 sequence reads: CASSQEMAGGSYEQYF. The CDR3 DNA sequence: TGCGCCAGCAGCCAAGAGATGGCGGGAGGGTCTTACGAGCAGTACTTC.

The chain uses TRBV2 and TRBJ2-3, with D possibly matching TRBD2 (6 bases). Trimming left V 8 bases short and J 8 bases short, with 11 bases between. This CDR3 has 11 amino acids. In germline, CDR1 is SNHLY, CDR2 FYNNEI. In DNA form, the CDR3 reads TGTGCCAGCGGCCCGGGAGTTACGCAGTATTTT. It is translated as CASGPGVTQYF. Based on the CDR3 plus reference TRBV2 and TRBJ2-3, the full variable domain is EPEVTQTPSHQVTQMGQEVILRCVPISNHLYFYWYRQILGQKVEFLVSFYNNEISEKSEIFDDQFSVERPDGSNFTLKIRSTKLEDSAMYFCASGPGVTQYFGPGTRLTVL.